Following are 2 T cell receptor beta chains from one sample sequenced in a study of shared clonotypes between healthy human individuals. Naive CD8 cells were CD45RO-negative, positively selected for CCR7, excluding terminally differentiated effector memory CD45RA+ cells. Produced via immunoSEQ multiplex PCR; TCRdb's table is partial and in-frame only. This table has around 2.1 million clones, around 93% appearing once. Sequencing used naive CD8+ T cells from PBMCs. These receptors were collected from a man aged 18 to 30 in good health. Some clones in this sample may be carry-over from other donors' samples.

This rearrangement joins TRBV11-1 to TRBJ2-7; 7 bases are shared with TRBD2. In germline, CDR1 is SGHAT, CDR2 FQDESV (reference sequence). This CDR3 comprises 15 residues. The V segment lost 0 bases and the J segment 4 bases; nucleotides outside the gene matches: 6. CDR3 DNA: TGTGCCAGCAGCTTAGCCGGCGGGAGTGGGTACGAGCAGTACTTC. It encodes CASSLAGGSGYEQYF. The entire variable domain, with the rest obtained from reference TRBV11-1 and TRBJ2-7, is as follows: EAEVAQSPRYKITEKSQAVAFWCDPISGHATLYWYRQILGQGPELLVQFQDESVVDDSQLPKDRFSAERLKGVDSTLKIQPAELGDSAMYLCASSLAGGSGYEQYFGPGTRLTVT.

The gene calls are TRBV19 and TRBJ1-4; D remains ambiguous. Germline lookup yields CDR1 LNHDA and CDR2 SQIVND (reference sequence). The V gene lost 8 bases and the J gene lost 3 bases, with 10 bases spanning the gap. The CDR3 is 13 residues long. This CDR3 reads CASSAASNEKLFF. Here the CDR3 DNA reads TGTGCCAGTTCCGCAGCTTCTAATGAAAAACTGTTTTTT.